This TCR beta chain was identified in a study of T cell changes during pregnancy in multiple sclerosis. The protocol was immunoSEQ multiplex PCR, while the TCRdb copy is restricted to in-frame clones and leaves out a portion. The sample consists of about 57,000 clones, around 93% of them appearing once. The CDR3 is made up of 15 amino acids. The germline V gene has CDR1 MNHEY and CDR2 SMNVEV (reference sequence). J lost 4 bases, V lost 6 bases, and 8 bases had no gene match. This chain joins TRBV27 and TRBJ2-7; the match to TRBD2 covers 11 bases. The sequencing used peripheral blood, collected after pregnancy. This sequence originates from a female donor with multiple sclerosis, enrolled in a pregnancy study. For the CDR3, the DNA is TGTGCCAGCAGAAAGACTAGCGGGGCTACTTACGAGCAGTACTTC. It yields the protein CASRKTSGATYEQYF.